This T cell receptor beta chain was obtained from a study of blood T cells in healthy people across ages (dated by TCRdb to between 2014 and 2017). For context, the study as a whole: In model experiments, roughly one uniquely barcoded TCR beta cDNA molecule per two T cells was captured by template switching. The study measured age-related changes in TCR beta repertoire diversity using deep sequencing normalized with unique cDNA molecular identifiers. The donors were divided into four age groups: young (average around 15 years), middle-aged (over 35), aged (around 67) and long-lived (about 90). To avoid experimental bias, donors of different ages were randomly spread across the sequencing lanes. Using the same blood draw, the study looked at two additional independent replicas of 1 million unique cDNA reads for two donors, one aged 18 to 30 and the other aged 80 or older. Study-level results and caveats: Observed TCR beta diversity per million T cells fell roughly linearly with age, and a significant reduction was already apparent by age roughly 40. Conclusive comparison of naive and antigen-experienced compartments was prevented by the profiling of bulk unsorted PBMCs. Compared with the aged group, more naive CD4+ T cells, fewer expanded clones and increased TCR diversity were shown by the long-lived group, suggesting age selection. Because donor CMV infection status was unknown, age-related changes in expanded clonotypes were potentially confounded. Estimates of total diversity based on one million sequenced T cells were considered lower bounds and underestimates. A strong correlation was found between observed TCR beta diversity and the percentage of naive T cells measured by flow cytometry.

Receptors were amplified or captured by 5' RACE. The sequencer listed for this sample is Illumina HiSeq 2500. A second about 7 to 11 cycle PCR used a sample-barcoded 5' primer and a J-beta primer mix. A template-switch 5' adaptor carrying 12 random nucleotides introduced a unique molecular identifier onto each TCR beta cDNA molecule. Each sample yielded at least 3 million CDR3-containing paired-end reads. The Mint cDNA synthesis kit, primed by a TRBC-specific oligonucleotide, was used to synthesize first-strand cDNA from all RNA. Following uracil-DNA glycosylase treatment, all cDNA underwent a first 18-cycle PCR with the universal primers M1SS and BC2_uni_R. Per the authors' processing: Normalization of each sample was performed by random selection of 1 million high-quality reads, each carrying a distinct molecular identifier. Reads with shared molecular identifiers were discarded instead of being binned into consensus sequences. MiTCR, with a Q25 quality threshold and the strictest error-elimination algorithm, was used for CDR3 identification, clonotype clustering and error correction. Lower-bound total TCR beta diversity was estimated with a nonparametric unseen species model using Euler transformation. TCRdb applied fastp at Q25 and MiXCR to the public reads, then kept only in-frame beta chains. For every CDR3 protein sequence, its rows merge into one entry that carries the most common genes and DNA. The V and J calls follow TCRdb's processing rather than the paper's. Present in this sample are some 900,000 distinct CDR3 sequences, roughly 50% of which were seen just once. Around 15% of the sample is taken by the ten largest.

Systemically healthy Caucasian individuals from Russia, approximately 39 in total and aged roughly 6 to 100 years, were included as donors. About 9.1 milliliters of peripheral blood were collected from each donor into EDTA-treated Vacutainer tubes. Ficoll-Paque density-gradient centrifugation was used to isolate PBMCs, with at least 6.5 million per sample. Total RNA was extracted from PBMCs with Trizol reagent, with at least 5 micrograms obtained per sample. For every donor, an aliquot of PBMCs went through flow cytometry to measure the percentages of naive CD45RAhigh/CD27high T cells. Measured from the cysteine to the phenylalanine, the CDR3 is 16 residues long. The DNA shown is the 48-base CDR3, in frame from base 1. Reading the germline V gene (reference sequence) gives CDR1 LNHNV and CDR2 YYDKDF. Ends trimmed: V by 0 bases, J by 5 bases; bases unmatched to a gene: 8. Comments on this clonotype: Its binding antigen is unknown. Base qualities are missing; no much larger clone stands one base away.

The chain was built from TRBV15 and TRBJ2-7; TRBD2 agrees with 9 junctional bases. Sequenced material: blood. The TCR originated in a man in his thirties or forties in good health. The sequenced DNA: TGTGCCACCAGCAGAGAAGTGGGAATAGCGGGAGACGAGCAGTACTTC. The translation is CATSREVGIAGDEQYF.